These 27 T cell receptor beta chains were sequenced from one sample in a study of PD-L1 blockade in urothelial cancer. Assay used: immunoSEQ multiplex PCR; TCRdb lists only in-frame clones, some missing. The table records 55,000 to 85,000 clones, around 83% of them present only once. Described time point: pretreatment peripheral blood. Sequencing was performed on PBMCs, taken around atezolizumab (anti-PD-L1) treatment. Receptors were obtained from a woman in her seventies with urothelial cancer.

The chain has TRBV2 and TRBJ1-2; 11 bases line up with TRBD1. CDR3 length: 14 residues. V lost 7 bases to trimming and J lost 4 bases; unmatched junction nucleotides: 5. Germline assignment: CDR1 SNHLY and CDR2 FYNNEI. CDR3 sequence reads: CASMGDRGGYGYTF. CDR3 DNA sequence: TGTGCCAGCATGGGGGACAGGGGGGGCTATGGCTACACCTTC.

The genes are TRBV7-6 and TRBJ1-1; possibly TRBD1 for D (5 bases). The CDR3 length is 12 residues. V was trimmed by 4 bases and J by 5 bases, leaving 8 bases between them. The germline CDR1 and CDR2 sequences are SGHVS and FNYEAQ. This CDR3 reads CASSSEGTEAFF. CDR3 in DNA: TGTGCCAGCAGCTCGGAGGGGACTGAAGCTTTCTTT.

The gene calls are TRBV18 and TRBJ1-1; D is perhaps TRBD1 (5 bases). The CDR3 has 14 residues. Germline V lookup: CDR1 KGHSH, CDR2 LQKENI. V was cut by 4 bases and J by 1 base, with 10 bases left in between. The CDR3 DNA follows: TGTGCCAGCTCACAATACAGGCAGAACACTGAAGCTTTCTTT. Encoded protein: CASSQYRQNTEAFF.

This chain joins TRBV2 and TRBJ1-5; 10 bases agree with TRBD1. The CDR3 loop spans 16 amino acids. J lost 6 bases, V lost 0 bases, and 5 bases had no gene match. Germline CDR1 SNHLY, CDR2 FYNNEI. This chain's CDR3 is CASSEALRTGGQPQHF. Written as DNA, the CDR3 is TGTGCCAGCAGTGAAGCGCTTCGGACAGGGGGTCAGCCCCAGCATTTT.

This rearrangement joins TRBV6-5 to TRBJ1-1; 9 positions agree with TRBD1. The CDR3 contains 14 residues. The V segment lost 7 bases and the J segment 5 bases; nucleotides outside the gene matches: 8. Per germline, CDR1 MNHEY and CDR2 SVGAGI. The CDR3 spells CASIPQGARTEAFF. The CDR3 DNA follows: TGTGCCAGCATCCCACAGGGGGCGAGGACTGAAGCTTTCTTT.

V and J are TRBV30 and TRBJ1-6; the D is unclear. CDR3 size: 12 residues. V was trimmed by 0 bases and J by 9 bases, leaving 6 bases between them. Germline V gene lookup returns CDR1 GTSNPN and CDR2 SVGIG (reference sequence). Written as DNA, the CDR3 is TGTGCCTGGAGTGTTCCCTTTTCACCCCTCCACTTT. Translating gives CAWSVPFSPLHF. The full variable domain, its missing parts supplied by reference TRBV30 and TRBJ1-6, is SQTIHQWPATLVQPVGSPLSLECTVEGTSNPNLYWYRQAAGRGLQLLFYSVGIGQISSEVPQNLSASRPQDRQFILSSKKLLLSDSGFYLCAWSVPFSPLHFGNGTRLTVT.

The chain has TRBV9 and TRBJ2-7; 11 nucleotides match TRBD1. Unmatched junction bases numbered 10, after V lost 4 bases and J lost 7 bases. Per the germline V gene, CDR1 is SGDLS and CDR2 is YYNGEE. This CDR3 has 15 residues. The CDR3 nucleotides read TGTGCCAGCAGCACAGCCGGGACAGGGGGTGAGGAGCAGTACTTC. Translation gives CASSTAGTGGEEQYF.

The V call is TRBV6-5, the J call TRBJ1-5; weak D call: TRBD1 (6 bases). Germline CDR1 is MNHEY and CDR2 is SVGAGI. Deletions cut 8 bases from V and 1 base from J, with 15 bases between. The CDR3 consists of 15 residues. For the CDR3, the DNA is TGTGCCAGCCGGATCAGGGGAGACAGCAATCAGCCCCAGCATTTT. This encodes CASRIRGDSNQPQHF.

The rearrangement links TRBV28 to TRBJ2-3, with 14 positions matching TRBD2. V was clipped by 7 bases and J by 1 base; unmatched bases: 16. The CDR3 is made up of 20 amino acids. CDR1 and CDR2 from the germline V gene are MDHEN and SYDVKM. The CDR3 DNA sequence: TGTGCCAGCACCATTCTGGGGACTAGCGGGAGCGCCGGGGGCACAGATACGCAGTATTTT. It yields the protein CASTILGTSGSAGGTDTQYF.

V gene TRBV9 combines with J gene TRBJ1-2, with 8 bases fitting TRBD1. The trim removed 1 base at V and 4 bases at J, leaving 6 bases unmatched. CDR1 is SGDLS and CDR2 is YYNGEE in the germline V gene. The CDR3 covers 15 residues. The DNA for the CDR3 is TGTGCCAGCAGCGTACCAAGACAGGGGCCCTATGGCTACACCTTC. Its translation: CASSVPRQGPYGYTF. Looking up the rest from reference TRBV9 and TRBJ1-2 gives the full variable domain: DSGVTQTPKHLITATGQRVTLRCSPRSGDLSVYWYQQSLDQGLQFLIQYYNGEERAKGNILERFSAQQFPDLHSELNLSSLELGDSALYFCASSVPRQGPYGYTFGSGTRLTVV.

CDR3 sequence reads: CASSLFSGSFDEQYF. Here the CDR3 DNA reads TGTGCCAGCAGCTTGTTTAGCGGGAGTTTTGACGAGCAGTACTTC. J is TRBJ2-7 and V is TRBV7-2; TRBD2 agrees at 9 bases. The V gene's germline CDR1 is SGHTA and CDR2 FQGNSA. With V trimmed by 3 bases and J by 5 bases, 8 bases remained unmatched. This CDR3 is built from 15 residues.

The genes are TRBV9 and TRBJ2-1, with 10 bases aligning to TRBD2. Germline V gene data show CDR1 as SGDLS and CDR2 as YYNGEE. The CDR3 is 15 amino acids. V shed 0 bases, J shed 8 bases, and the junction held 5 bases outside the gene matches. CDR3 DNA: TGTGCCAGCAGCGTAGTAGCGGGAGGCTTCCATGAGCAGTTCTTC. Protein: CASSVVAGGFHEQFF.

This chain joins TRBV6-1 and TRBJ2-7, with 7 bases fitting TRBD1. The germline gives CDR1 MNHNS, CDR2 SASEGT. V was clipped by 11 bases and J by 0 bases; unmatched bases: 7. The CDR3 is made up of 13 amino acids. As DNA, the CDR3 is TGTGCCGGGAACCGGGACAGCTCCTACGAGCAGTACTTC. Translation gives CAGNRDSSYEQYF.

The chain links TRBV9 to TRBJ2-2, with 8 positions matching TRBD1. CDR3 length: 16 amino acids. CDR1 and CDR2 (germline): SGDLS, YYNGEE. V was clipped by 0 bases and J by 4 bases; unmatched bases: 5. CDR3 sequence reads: CASSVALQGGTGELFF. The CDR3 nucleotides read TGTGCCAGCAGCGTAGCTCTACAGGGGGGCACCGGGGAGCTGTTTTTT.

For the CDR3, the DNA is TGTGCCAGCGCCCAACAGGGTAGCAATCAGCCCCAGCATTTT. Amino acids: CASAQQGSNQPQHF. The chain combines TRBV6-5 with TRBJ1-5, with a weak D call TRBD1 (6 bases). Trimming removed 8 bases from V and 0 bases from J, with 11 bases in between. Germline V gives CDR1 MNHEY, CDR2 SVGAGI. This CDR3 contains 14 residues.

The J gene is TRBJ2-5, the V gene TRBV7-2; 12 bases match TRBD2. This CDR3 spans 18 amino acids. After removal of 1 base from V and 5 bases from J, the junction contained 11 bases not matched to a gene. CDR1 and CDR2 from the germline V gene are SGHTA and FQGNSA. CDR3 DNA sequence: TGTGCCAGCAGCTTAGTGGCCCTAGCGGGGGGGCGGCAGGAGACCCAGTACTTC. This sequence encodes CASSLVALAGGRQETQYF.

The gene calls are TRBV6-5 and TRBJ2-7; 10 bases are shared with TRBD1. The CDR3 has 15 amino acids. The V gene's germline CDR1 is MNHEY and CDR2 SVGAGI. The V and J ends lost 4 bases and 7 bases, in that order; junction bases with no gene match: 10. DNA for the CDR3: TGTGCCAGCAGTTGGACCGGGACAGGGGACTTGGAGCAGTACTTC. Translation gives CASSWTGTGDLEQYF.

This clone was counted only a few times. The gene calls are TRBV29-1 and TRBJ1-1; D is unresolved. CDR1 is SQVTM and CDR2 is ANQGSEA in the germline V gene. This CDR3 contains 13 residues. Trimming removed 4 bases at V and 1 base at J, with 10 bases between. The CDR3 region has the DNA TGCAGCGTTGCTCTGACAAAGAACACTGAAGCTTTCTTT. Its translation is CSVALTKNTEAFF.

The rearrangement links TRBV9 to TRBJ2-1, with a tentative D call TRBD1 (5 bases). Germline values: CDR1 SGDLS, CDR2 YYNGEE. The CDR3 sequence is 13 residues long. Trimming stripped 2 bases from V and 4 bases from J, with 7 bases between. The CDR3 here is CASSVDTYNEQFF. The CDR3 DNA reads TGTGCCAGCAGCGTGGACACATACAATGAGCAGTTCTTC.

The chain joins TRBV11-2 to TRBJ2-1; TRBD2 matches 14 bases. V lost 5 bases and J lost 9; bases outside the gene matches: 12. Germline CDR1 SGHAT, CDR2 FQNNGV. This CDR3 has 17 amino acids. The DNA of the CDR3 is TGTGCCAGCAGCCTTATTCAAACCGGGACTAGCGGGAGTGAGCAGTTCTTC. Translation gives CASSLIQTGTSGSEQFF.

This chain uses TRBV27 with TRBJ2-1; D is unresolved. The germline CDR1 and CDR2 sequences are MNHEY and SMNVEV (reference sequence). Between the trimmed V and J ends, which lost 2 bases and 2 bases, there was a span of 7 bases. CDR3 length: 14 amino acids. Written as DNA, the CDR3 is TGTGCCAGCAGTTTAGGCAAGACCTACAATGAGCAGTTCTTC. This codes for CASSLGKTYNEQFF.

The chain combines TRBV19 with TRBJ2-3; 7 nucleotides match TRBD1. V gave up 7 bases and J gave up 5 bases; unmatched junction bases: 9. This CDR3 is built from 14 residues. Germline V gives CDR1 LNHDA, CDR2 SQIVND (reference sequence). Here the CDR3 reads CASNPGTAKDTQYF. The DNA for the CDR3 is TGTGCCAGTAATCCCGGGACAGCCAAAGATACGCAGTATTTT.

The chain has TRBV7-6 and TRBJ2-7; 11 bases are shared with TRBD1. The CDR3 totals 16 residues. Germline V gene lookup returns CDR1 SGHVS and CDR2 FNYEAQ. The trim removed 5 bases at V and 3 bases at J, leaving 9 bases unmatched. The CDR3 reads CASSRGGGTGGYEQYF. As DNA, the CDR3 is TGTGCCAGCAGCCGCGGGGGGGGGACAGGGGGCTACGAGCAGTACTTC.

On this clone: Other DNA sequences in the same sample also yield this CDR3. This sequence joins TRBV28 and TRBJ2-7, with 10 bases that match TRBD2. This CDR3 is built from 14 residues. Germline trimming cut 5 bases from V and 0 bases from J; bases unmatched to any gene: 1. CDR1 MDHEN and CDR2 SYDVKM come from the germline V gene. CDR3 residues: CASSRTSGSYEQYF. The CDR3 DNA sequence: TGTGCCAGCAGTCGGACTAGCGGCTCCTACGAGCAGTACTTC.

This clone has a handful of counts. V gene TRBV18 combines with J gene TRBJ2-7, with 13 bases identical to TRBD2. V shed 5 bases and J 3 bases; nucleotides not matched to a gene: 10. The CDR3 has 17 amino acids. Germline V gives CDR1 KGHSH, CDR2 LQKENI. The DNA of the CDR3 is TGTGCCAGCTCATCCTTACCGGGACTAGCGGGGATCTACGAGCAGTACTTC. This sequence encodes CASSSLPGLAGIYEQYF.

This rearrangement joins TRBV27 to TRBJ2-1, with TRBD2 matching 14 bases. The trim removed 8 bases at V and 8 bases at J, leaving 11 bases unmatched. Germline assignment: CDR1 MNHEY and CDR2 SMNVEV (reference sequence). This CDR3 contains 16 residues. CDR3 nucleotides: TGTGCCAGCGGCTCGTTAGGACTAGCGGGGGGTTATGAGCAGTTCTTC. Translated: CASGSLGLAGGYEQFF.

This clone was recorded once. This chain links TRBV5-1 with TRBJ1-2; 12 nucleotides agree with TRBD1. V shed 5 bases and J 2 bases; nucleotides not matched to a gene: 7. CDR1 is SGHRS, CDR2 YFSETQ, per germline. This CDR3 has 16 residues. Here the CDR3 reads CASRAGTGGRNYGYTF. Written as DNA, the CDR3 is TGCGCCAGCAGGGCCGGGACAGGGGGCAGAAACTATGGCTACACCTTC.